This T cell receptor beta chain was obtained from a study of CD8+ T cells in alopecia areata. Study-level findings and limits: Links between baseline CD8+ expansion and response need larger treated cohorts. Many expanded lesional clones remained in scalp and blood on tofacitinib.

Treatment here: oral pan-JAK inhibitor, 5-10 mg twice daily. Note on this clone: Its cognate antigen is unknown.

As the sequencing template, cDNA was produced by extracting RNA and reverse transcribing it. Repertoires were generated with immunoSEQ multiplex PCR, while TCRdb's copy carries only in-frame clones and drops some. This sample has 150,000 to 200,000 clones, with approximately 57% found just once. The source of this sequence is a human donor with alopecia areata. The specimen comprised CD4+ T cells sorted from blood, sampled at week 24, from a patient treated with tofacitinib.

CDR3 amino acids: CASSPDGSNYGYTF. In nucleotides, the CDR3 is TGTGCCAGCAGCCCCGACGGTTCTAACTATGGCTACACCTTC. This rearrangement joins TRBV11-2 to TRBJ1-2, with D unresolved. Germline V gives CDR1 SGHAT, CDR2 FQNNGV. V was clipped by 5 bases and J by 0 bases, with 10 bases between them. The CDR3 runs to 14 residues.